Listed below are T cell receptor beta chains from one sample, sequenced in a study of spatial heterogeneity in lung cancer. Using its own MiXCR run on the 5' RACE reads, TCRdb lists one record per CDR3 protein. Here the sample spans 100,000 to 110,000 distinct CDR3 sequences, 4.4% being singletons. The material sequenced was lung tumor tissue, taken at surgery. The receptors originated from a male donor with early-stage non-small cell lung cancer. CDR3s include the opening cysteine and the closing phenylalanine or tryptophan. A D gene is named only where the DNA matches it firmly. Clone size is stated in some rows and not others, as once, few, many or a class when expanded.

D	V	J	size	CDR3	DNA
.	TRBV3-1	TRBJ2-2	many	CASNRGIGANTGELFF	TGTGCCAGCAATCGGGGGATAGGGGCGAACACCGGGGAGCTGTTTTTT
.	TRBV5-1	TRBJ1-3	many	CASSLAGSYSGNTIYF	TGCGCCAGCAGCTTGGCCGGCTCGTACTCTGGAAACACCATATATTTT
TRBD1	TRBV7-6	TRBJ2-2	many	CASSLKGAITGELFF	TGTGCCAGCAGCTTAAAGGGGGCCATCACCGGGGAGCTGTTTTTT
TRBD2	TRBV4-1	TRBJ2-3	many	CASSSYLAGQGTDTQYF	TGCGCCAGCAGCTCCTACCTAGCGGGGCAGGGAACAGATACGCAGTATTTT
.	TRBV28	TRBJ1-2	few	CASSRGDGYTF	TGTGCCAGCTCGCGGGGCGATGGCTACACCTTC
.	TRBV7-7	TRBJ2-3	many	CASSLLPGSTDTQYF	TGTGCCAGCAGCTTATTACCAGGTTCCACAGATACGCAGTATTTT
.	TRBV4-1	TRBJ1-5	many	CASSQGMYSNQPQHF	TGCGCCAGCAGCCAGGGGATGTATAGCAATCAGCCCCAGCATTTT
.	TRBV6-5	TRBJ2-1	many	CASSSLQNYFYNEQFF	TGTGCCAGCAGTTCACTCCAGAACTACTTCTACAATGAGCAGTTCTTC
.	TRBV4-1	TRBJ2-5	many	CASSQAMYEETQYF	TGCGCCAGCAGCCAAGCGATGTATGAAGAGACCCAGTACTTC
.	TRBV9	TRBJ2-5	few	CASSDGSAQYF	TGTGCCAGCAGCGACGGGAGTGCCCAGTACTTC
.	TRBV28	TRBJ2-7	.	CATSTWRANYEQYF	TGTGCCACCTCAACCTGGCGGGCCAACTACGAGCAGTACTTC
.	TRBV6-6	TRBJ1-2	many	CASSSRGRGHGYTF	TGTGCCAGCAGTTCAAGGGGGAGGGGCCATGGCTACACCTTC
TRBD1	TRBV7-9	TRBJ1-2	many	CASRLPSGTGDNYGYTF	TGTGCCAGCAGATTGCCATCCGGGACAGGGGACAACTATGGCTACACCTTC
.	TRBV6-1	TRBJ1-1	many	CASRPRGGNTEAFF	TGTGCCAGCAGGCCCAGAGGGGGGAACACTGAAGCTTTCTTT
TRBD1	TRBV7-2	TRBJ2-1	many	CASSRDRFSYNEQFF	TGTGCCAGCAGCCGGGACAGGTTCTCCTACAATGAGCAGTTCTTC
.	TRBV30	TRBJ2-7	few	CAWSDGGAEQYF	TGTGCCTGGAGTGATGGGGGGGCCGAGCAGTACTTC
.	TRBV24-1	TRBJ1-5	many	CATSDEGQPQHF	TGTGCCACCAGTGATGAGGGTCAGCCCCAGCATTTT
.	TRBV11-2	TRBJ2-5	many	CASSLVGRETQYF	TGTGCCAGCAGCTTAGTCGGTAGAGAGACCCAGTACTTC
.	TRBV5-1	TRBJ2-2	many	CASSLDPNTGELFF	TGCGCCAGCAGCTTGGACCCAAACACCGGGGAGCTGTTTTTT
.	TRBV28	TRBJ1-6	many	CASSLFEGTGIKSPLHF	TGTGCCAGCAGTTTATTTGAGGGGACGGGGATAAAATCACCCCTCCACTTT
.	TRBV2	TRBJ1-4	few	CASSTQTTNEKLFF	TGTGCCAGCAGCACACAGACAACTAATGAAAAACTGTTTTTT
TRBD1	TRBV5-1	TRBJ2-5	.	CASSPQGAPETQYF	TGCGCCAGCAGCCCCCAGGGGGCTCCGGAGACCCAGTACTTC
.	TRBV7-7	TRBJ2-5	many	CASSLGGKETQYF	TGTGCTAGCAGCTTAGGAGGGAAAGAGACCCAGTACTTC